This TCR beta chain was sequenced in a study of OX40 agonist ivuxolimab in advanced cancers. About the study: A male proportion of around 86% was recorded, with mean age 60 years and range roughly 23 to 79.

Sequenced by immunoSEQ multiplex PCR; TCRdb stores in-frame clones only, minus some. Of about 70,000 clones in the sample, more than 75% were seen once. Blood was sampled at baseline, cycle 4 day 1, and cycle 7 day 1. The TCR sequence derives from an adult with an advanced solid tumor such as melanoma, head and neck, liver or kidney cancer. Sequenced material: CD4+ or CD8+ T cells sorted from blood, taken in a trial of the OX40 agonist ivuxolimab.

CDR3 DNA sequence: TGTGCCAGTAGTATACGTAGTCCAAACATTCAGTACTTC. Residues: CASSIRSPNIQYF. The V gene is TRBV19, the J gene TRBJ2-4, with no clear D. V was shortened by 2 bases and J by 6 bases, with 8 bases between the two germline ends. Germline CDR1 LNHDA, CDR2 SQIVND (reference sequence). This CDR3 region has 13 residues.